Listed below are T cell receptor beta chains from one sample, sequenced in a study of T cell repertoires in cytomegalovirus infection. Via MiXCR, TCRdb re-called the reads, giving one row per CDR3 protein. The table lists 290,000 or so distinct CDR3 sequences, about 25% of them singletons. The sample was PBMCs. These receptors were collected from a human donor in good health (CMV status not recorded). Some clones in this sample may be carry-over from other donors' samples. Both conserved end residues are part of each CDR3. Each record gives: J gene, CDR3 length, clone size, V gene, D gene, CDR3 protein, CDR3 DNA. D genes are given only for firm matches. Size is omitted from some rows. Given values are once, few, many or a class for expanded clones.

J gene: TRBJ1-5
CDR3 length: 15
clone size: many
V gene: TRBV6-1
D gene: .
CDR3 protein: CASSEGRRGNQPQHF
CDR3 DNA: TGTGCCAGCAGTGAGGGCCGAAGGGGGAATCAGCCCCAGCATTTT

J gene: TRBJ1-6
CDR3 length: 17
clone size: .
V gene: TRBV12-3/TRBV12-4
D gene: TRBD1
CDR3 protein: CASSPGTGGAGNSPLHF
CDR3 DNA: TGTGCCAGCAGCCCCGGGACAGGGGGCGCCGGTAATTCACCCCTCCACTTT

J gene: TRBJ2-5
CDR3 length: 16
clone size: .
V gene: TRBV7-6
D gene: .
CDR3 protein: CASSLGASVGKETQYF
CDR3 DNA: TGTGCCAGCAGCTTAGGGGCTAGCGTGGGGAAGGAGACCCAGTACTTC

J gene: TRBJ2-3
CDR3 length: 15
clone size: few
V gene: TRBV9
D gene: .
CDR3 protein: CASSVVGTYTDTQYF
CDR3 DNA: TGTGCCAGCAGCGTAGTCGGGACGTACACAGATACGCAGTATTTT

J gene: TRBJ2-7
CDR3 length: 14
clone size: .
V gene: TRBV28
D gene: .
CDR3 protein: CASSFSPMAYEQYF
CDR3 DNA: TGTGCCAGCAGTTTCTCACCTATGGCCTACGAGCAGTACTTC

J gene: TRBJ2-3
CDR3 length: 15
clone size: few
V gene: TRBV5-1
D gene: TRBD2
CDR3 protein: CASSLLGLVADTQYF
CDR3 DNA: TGCGCCAGCAGCTTACTCGGACTAGTTGCAGATACGCAGTATTTT

J gene: TRBJ2-1
CDR3 length: 15
clone size: .
V gene: TRBV6-2/TRBV6-3
D gene: TRBD2
CDR3 protein: CASSPSGVWGNEQFF
CDR3 DNA: TGTGCCAGCAGTCCTAGCGGAGTTTGGGGAAATGAGCAGTTCTTC

J gene: TRBJ1-1
CDR3 length: 15
clone size: .
V gene: TRBV20-1
D gene: TRBD1
CDR3 protein: CSARSTGGLFPEAFF
CDR3 DNA: TGCAGTGCTAGGAGCACAGGGGGCCTTTTTCCTGAAGCTTTCTTT

J gene: TRBJ2-7
CDR3 length: 13
clone size: many
V gene: TRBV11-2
D gene: .
CDR3 protein: CASSLDLQGEQYF
CDR3 DNA: TGTGCCAGCAGCTTAGACCTACAGGGCGAGCAGTACTTC

J gene: TRBJ1-1
CDR3 length: 14
clone size: .
V gene: TRBV19
D gene: TRBD1
CDR3 protein: CASSAYRGETEAFF
CDR3 DNA: TGTGCCAGTAGTGCCTACAGGGGTGAAACTGAAGCTTTCTTT

J gene: TRBJ2-2
CDR3 length: 14
clone size: .
V gene: TRBV11-2
D gene: .
CDR3 protein: CASSSISGTGELFF
CDR3 DNA: TGTGCCAGCAGCTCAATTTCGGGGACCGGGGAGCTGTTTTTT

J gene: TRBJ2-7
CDR3 length: 14
clone size: many
V gene: TRBV11-2
D gene: .
CDR3 protein: CASSFGTISYEQYF
CDR3 DNA: TGTGCCAGCAGCTTCGGCACTATCTCCTACGAGCAGTACTTC

J gene: TRBJ2-1
CDR3 length: 14
clone size: .
V gene: TRBV28
D gene: .
CDR3 protein: CASSLSGGRGEQFF
CDR3 DNA: TGTGCCAGCAGTTTATCCGGGGGTCGGGGTGAGCAGTTCTTC

J gene: TRBJ2-5
CDR3 length: 15
clone size: .
V gene: TRBV7-2
D gene: .
CDR3 protein: CASSPEGGKGETQYF
CDR3 DNA: TGTGCCAGCAGCCCCGAAGGGGGAAAGGGGGAGACCCAGTACTTC

J gene: TRBJ2-7
CDR3 length: 15
clone size: few
V gene: TRBV6-2/TRBV6-3
D gene: TRBD2
CDR3 protein: CASRPGGSTSYEQYF
CDR3 DNA: TGTGCCAGCAGACCGGGCGGGAGCACATCCTACGAGCAGTACTTC

J gene: TRBJ2-7
CDR3 length: 14
clone size: few
V gene: TRBV7-2
D gene: TRBD2
CDR3 protein: CASSLAGLGYEQYF
CDR3 DNA: TGTGCCAGCAGCTTAGCGGGACTAGGCTACGAGCAGTACTTC

J gene: TRBJ2-4
CDR3 length: 14
clone size: few
V gene: TRBV28
D gene: .
CDR3 protein: CASSSTPDYGIQYF
CDR3 DNA: TGTGCCAGCAGTTCTACCCCAGACTACGGCATTCAGTACTTC

J gene: TRBJ2-5
CDR3 length: 15
clone size: many
V gene: TRBV7-2
D gene: TRBD1
CDR3 protein: CASSTHQGQGGTQYF
CDR3 DNA: TGTGCCAGCAGCACGCACCAGGGACAGGGTGGGACCCAGTACTTC

J gene: TRBJ1-4
CDR3 length: 17
clone size: many
V gene: TRBV7-2
D gene: TRBD1
CDR3 protein: CASSRVAGTGGNEKLFF
CDR3 DNA: TGTGCCAGCAGCAGAGTGGCCGGGACAGGGGGTAATGAAAAACTGTTTTTT

J gene: TRBJ2-1
CDR3 length: 11
clone size: few
V gene: TRBV6-2/TRBV6-3
D gene: .
CDR3 protein: CASSRNNEQFF
CDR3 DNA: TGTGCCAGCAGCCGTAACAATGAGCAGTTCTTC

J gene: TRBJ2-2
CDR3 length: 16
clone size: .
V gene: TRBV7-2
D gene: .
CDR3 protein: CASSSRASRNTGELFF
CDR3 DNA: TGTGCCAGCAGCTCCAGGGCCAGCCGAAACACCGGGGAGCTGTTTTTT

J gene: TRBJ1-5
CDR3 length: 15
clone size: many
V gene: TRBV6-5
D gene: .
CDR3 protein: CASRQREASNQPQHF
CDR3 DNA: TGTGCCAGCAGGCAAAGGGAGGCAAGCAATCAGCCCCAGCATTTT

J gene: TRBJ2-1
CDR3 length: 13
clone size: few
V gene: TRBV3-1
D gene: .
CDR3 protein: CASSPDYLGEQFF
CDR3 DNA: TGTGCCAGCAGCCCGGACTATTTGGGTGAGCAGTTCTTC

J gene: TRBJ1-1
CDR3 length: 14
clone size: .
V gene: TRBV30
D gene: .
CDR3 protein: CAWSEQSMNTEAFF
CDR3 DNA: TGTGCCTGGAGTGAGCAGAGCATGAACACTGAAGCTTTCTTT

J gene: TRBJ1-2
CDR3 length: 13
clone size: .
V gene: TRBV7-3
D gene: .
CDR3 protein: CASSSTALIGYTF
CDR3 DNA: TGTGCCAGCAGCTCTACGGCCCTAATTGGCTACACCTTC

J gene: TRBJ2-5
CDR3 length: 16
clone size: .
V gene: TRBV6-6
D gene: .
CDR3 protein: CASSYDLGGTGETQYF
CDR3 DNA: TGTGCCAGCAGTTACGACCTAGGCGGGACGGGGGAGACCCAGTACTTC

J gene: TRBJ1-4
CDR3 length: 15
clone size: .
V gene: TRBV12-3/TRBV12-4
D gene: .
CDR3 protein: CASGRDGRSDEKLFF
CDR3 DNA: TGTGCCAGCGGTCGGGATGGCAGGTCGGATGAAAAACTGTTTTTT

J gene: TRBJ2-7
CDR3 length: 16
clone size: many
V gene: TRBV7-9
D gene: .
CDR3 protein: CASSLGAGPAPYEQYF
CDR3 DNA: TGTGCCAGCAGCTTAGGGGCCGGGCCAGCTCCCTACGAGCAGTACTTC

J gene: TRBJ2-1
CDR3 length: 15
clone size: .
V gene: TRBV30
D gene: TRBD1
CDR3 protein: CAWSTRTGGGYEQFF
CDR3 DNA: TGTGCCTGGAGTACCCGGACAGGGGGCGGTTATGAGCAGTTCTTC

J gene: TRBJ2-1
CDR3 length: 14
clone size: .
V gene: TRBV7-2
D gene: TRBD2
CDR3 protein: CASRLAGGYNEQFF
CDR3 DNA: TGTGCCAGCAGACTAGCGGGGGGGTACAATGAGCAGTTCTTC

J gene: TRBJ1-5
CDR3 length: 13
clone size: .
V gene: TRBV5-1
D gene: .
CDR3 protein: CASSLAVGEPQHF
CDR3 DNA: TGCGCCAGCAGCTTGGCGGTTGGGGAGCCCCAGCATTTT

J gene: TRBJ2-7
CDR3 length: 16
clone size: few
V gene: TRBV7-2
D gene: TRBD2
CDR3 protein: CASSLASGGAPYEQYF
CDR3 DNA: TGTGCCAGCAGCTTAGCCAGCGGGGGGGCCCCCTACGAGCAGTACTTC

J gene: TRBJ1-1
CDR3 length: 15
clone size: few
V gene: TRBV5-5
D gene: .
CDR3 protein: CASNQPGIFSTEAFF
CDR3 DNA: TGTGCCAGCAATCAACCAGGGATCTTCAGCACTGAAGCTTTCTTT

J gene: TRBJ2-5
CDR3 length: 16
clone size: few
V gene: TRBV11-2
D gene: TRBD2
CDR3 protein: CASSLDQGLAGETQYF
CDR3 DNA: TGTGCCAGCAGCTTAGATCAGGGACTAGCGGGAGAGACCCAGTACTTC

J gene: TRBJ2-1
CDR3 length: 15
clone size: once
V gene: TRBV20-1
D gene: TRBD1
CDR3 protein: CSARGDRVFYNEQFF
CDR3 DNA: TGCAGTGCTAGAGGGGACAGGGTCTTCTACAATGAGCAGTTCTTC

J gene: TRBJ1-2
CDR3 length: 15
clone size: few
V gene: TRBV28
D gene: TRBD1
CDR3 protein: CASTSPSGTAYGYTF
CDR3 DNA: TGTGCCAGCACTTCTCCTTCCGGGACAGCCTATGGCTACACCTTC

J gene: TRBJ1-2
CDR3 length: 16
clone size: .
V gene: TRBV7-2
D gene: TRBD1
CDR3 protein: CASSSNPGTGFVGYTF
CDR3 DNA: TGTGCCAGCAGCTCTAACCCCGGGACAGGGTTTGTTGGCTACACCTTC

J gene: TRBJ2-7
CDR3 length: 12
clone size: .
V gene: TRBV30
D gene: .
CDR3 protein: CAWSDETYEQYF
CDR3 DNA: TGTGCCTGGAGTGACGAGACCTACGAGCAGTACTTC

J gene: TRBJ2-7
CDR3 length: 11
clone size: .
V gene: TRBV2
D gene: .
CDR3 protein: CASSETHEQYF
CDR3 DNA: TGTGCCAGCAGTGAAACCCACGAGCAGTACTTC

J gene: TRBJ1-5
CDR3 length: 11
clone size: once
V gene: TRBV28
D gene: .
CDR3 protein: CASRSGGPQHF
CDR3 DNA: TGTGCCAGCAGGTCGGGAGGGCCCCAGCATTTT

J gene: TRBJ2-1
CDR3 length: 15
clone size: .
V gene: TRBV12-3/TRBV12-4
D gene: TRBD2
CDR3 protein: CASSRTSGSHNEQFF
CDR3 DNA: TGTGCCAGCAGTAGGACTAGCGGGAGCCACAATGAGCAGTTCTTC

J gene: TRBJ1-1
CDR3 length: 14
clone size: .
V gene: TRBV7-4
D gene: .
CDR3 protein: CASSLGTGITEAFF
CDR3 DNA: TGTGCCAGCAGCTTAGGGACGGGGATCACTGAAGCTTTCTTT

J gene: TRBJ2-7
CDR3 length: 16
clone size: few
V gene: TRBV7-9
D gene: TRBD1
CDR3 protein: CASSSSGTEGAYEQYF
CDR3 DNA: TGTGCCAGCAGCTCCTCAGGGACAGAGGGTGCCTACGAGCAGTACTTC

J gene: TRBJ1-2
CDR3 length: 12
clone size: .
V gene: TRBV19
D gene: .
CDR3 protein: CASSITVYGYTF
CDR3 DNA: TGTGCCAGTAGTATAACCGTCTATGGCTACACCTTC

J gene: TRBJ1-1
CDR3 length: 15
clone size: many
V gene: TRBV4-1
D gene: TRBD1
CDR3 protein: CASSHATGRRTEAFF
CDR3 DNA: TGCGCCAGCAGCCACGCGACAGGGCGTCGCACTGAAGCTTTCTTT

J gene: TRBJ1-5
CDR3 length: 12
clone size: .
V gene: TRBV7-9
D gene: .
CDR3 protein: CASSFWVQPQHF
CDR3 DNA: TGTGCCAGCAGCTTCTGGGTCCAGCCCCAGCATTTT

J gene: TRBJ2-7
CDR3 length: 13
clone size: .
V gene: TRBV28
D gene: TRBD1
CDR3 protein: CASRVGQGGEQYF
CDR3 DNA: TGTGCCAGCAGAGTGGGACAGGGTGGAGAGCAGTACTTC

J gene: TRBJ1-2
CDR3 length: 15
clone size: .
V gene: TRBV20-1
D gene: .
CDR3 protein: CSTVRGDTHTYGYTF
CDR3 DNA: TGCAGTACAGTTCGGGGGGACACTCACACCTATGGCTACACCTTC

J gene: TRBJ2-1
CDR3 length: 18
clone size: .
V gene: TRBV20-1
D gene: .
CDR3 protein: CSAGTGTLVSLSYNEQFF
CDR3 DNA: TGCAGTGCTGGAACCGGGACCTTAGTTTCTCTCTCCTACAATGAGCAGTTCTTC

J gene: TRBJ1-4
CDR3 length: 15
clone size: .
V gene: TRBV28
D gene: .
CDR3 protein: CASSLLGGNNEKLFF
CDR3 DNA: TGTGCCAGCAGTTTATTGGGGGGAAATAATGAAAAACTGTTTTTT

J gene: TRBJ2-5
CDR3 length: 14
clone size: .
V gene: TRBV27
D gene: .
CDR3 protein: CASSLSRQTSTQYF
CDR3 DNA: TGTGCCAGCAGTTTATCCCGACAGACGTCGACCCAGTACTTC